These 13 T cell receptor beta chains originate from one sample sequenced in a study of siplizumab effects on memory and regulatory T cells. The data were produced by immunoSEQ multiplex PCR, yet TCRdb's version contains in-frame clones alone and is incomplete. The table records over 85,000 clones, over 95% of them present only once. The sequencing input was naive CD4+ T cells sorted from blood. These receptors were taken from a human donor in good health.

This chain links TRBV18 with TRBJ1-1, with 7 bases matching TRBD1. The CDR3 covers 14 residues. The junction had 11 bases not matched to a gene; V was cut back by 2 bases and J by 11 bases. Germline loops: CDR1 KGHSH, CDR2 LQKENI. CDR3 amino acids: CASSPVNYRGTAFF. CDR3 DNA sequence: TGTGCCAGCTCACCAGTGAATTACAGGGGTACGGCTTTCTTT.

The gene calls are TRBV25-1 and TRBJ2-3; 10 nucleotides agree with TRBD2. The germline V gene encodes CDR1 MGHDK and CDR2 SYGVNS. The V gene end was trimmed by 1 base and the J gene end by 4 bases; junction bases not matched to a gene: 11. The CDR3 loop spans 18 amino acids. CDR3 sequence: CASSESAGGPMSADTQYF. The CDR3 DNA sequence: TGTGCCAGCAGTGAATCAGCGGGGGGGCCAATGAGCGCAGATACGCAGTATTTT.

This chain connects TRBV5-4 to TRBJ2-7; unclear D gene. This CDR3 region has 14 residues. In germline, CDR1 is SGHNT, CDR2 YYREEE (reference sequence). Trimming removed 3 bases from V and 2 bases from J, with 12 bases in between. The CDR3 coding sequence is TGTGCCAGCAGCTCTACACTAATAACCTACGAGCAGTACTTC. Translated, it gives CASSSTLITYEQYF.

The CDR3 loop is CASSWDRVGIETQYF. CDR3 nucleotides: TGTGCCAGCAGTTGGGACAGGGTGGGAATCGAGACCCAGTACTTC. The rearrangement joins TRBV6-5 to TRBJ2-5; 9 bases line up with TRBD1. V shed 4 bases and J 5 bases; nucleotides not matched to a gene: 8. The CDR3 consists of 15 residues. From germline, CDR1 is MNHEY and CDR2 SVGAGI.

The chain has TRBV10-3 and TRBJ2-3, with 9 bases identical to TRBD2. The ends lost 7 bases at V and 1 base at J; junction bases unmatched: 15. Germline V CDR1 and CDR2: ENHRY, SYGVKD. This CDR3 region has 18 residues. This CDR3 is CAIKSNPGPSGGTDTQYF. The CDR3 DNA reads TGTGCCATCAAAAGCAACCCGGGCCCTAGCGGGGGCACAGATACGCAGTATTTT.

V and J are TRBV4-1 and TRBJ2-7; TRBD1 agrees at 7 bases. The V and J ends lost 2 bases and 6 bases, in that order; junction bases with no gene match: 13. Germline V lookup: CDR1 MGHRA, CDR2 YSYEKL. This CDR3 is 16 amino acids long. CDR3 in DNA: TGCGCCAGCAGCCAACCAGGACAGGACCGCTTCCTCGAGCAGTACTTC. Translating it yields CASSQPGQDRFLEQYF.

V is TRBV5-1 and J is TRBJ2-3; no clear D. In germline, CDR1 is SGHRS, CDR2 YFSETQ. The CDR3 has 14 amino acids. V dropped 1 base and J dropped 2 bases, with 8 bases sitting between them. The CDR3 region is CASSLQQATDTQYF. The CDR3 nucleotides read TGCGCCAGCAGCTTGCAGCAAGCCACAGATACGCAGTATTTT.

The chain carries TRBV21-1 and TRBJ2-7; TRBD1 was called by the table and not checked on the DNA. TRBV21-1 is a documented pseudogene. The CDR3 covers 16 residues. DNA of the CDR3: TGTGCCAGCATAAAAGAATCAGGGGGACCGGTCTACGAGCAGTACTTC. Protein sequence: CASIKESGGPVYEQYF.

This chain connects TRBV25-1 to TRBJ2-3, with D possibly matching TRBD1 (6 bases). This CDR3 is 14 amino acids long. Trimming removed 6 bases from V and 2 bases from J, with 12 bases in between. Germline lookup yields CDR1 MGHDK and CDR2 SYGVNS. The chain's CDR3 is CASRWTASTDTQYF. Here the CDR3 DNA reads TGTGCCAGCAGGTGGACAGCTTCCACAGATACGCAGTATTTT.

The chain links TRBV28 to TRBJ2-7; 8 bases are shared with TRBD2. CDR1 and CDR2 from the germline V gene are MDHEN and SYDVKM. V shed 3 bases, J shed 4 bases, and the junction held 8 bases outside the gene matches. The CDR3 is 15 residues long. CDR3 protein: CASSLEGLGQYEQYF. The CDR3 coding sequence is TGTGCCAGCAGTTTGGAGGGACTAGGGCAGTACGAGCAGTACTTC. The full variable domain, completed using reference TRBV28 and TRBJ2-7, is DVKVTQSSRYLVKRTGEKVFLECVQDMDHENMFWYRQDPGLGLRLIYFSYDVKMKEKGDIPEGYSVSREKKERFSLILESASTNQTSMYLCASSLEGLGQYEQYFGPGTRLTVT.

The J gene is TRBJ1-2, the V gene TRBV27, with 8 bases identical to TRBD1. CDR1 and CDR2 (germline): MNHEY, SMNVEV (reference sequence). Losses at the gene ends were 5 bases for V and 8 bases for J; bases not matched to a gene: 10. CDR3 length equals 14 residues. CDR3 coding DNA: TGTGCCAGCAGTCCACTGGACAGGGTTAACGGCTACACCTTC. Translation gives CASSPLDRVNGYTF.

This clone was counted a single time. The rearrangement uses TRBV4-2 and TRBJ1-1; the match to TRBD1 covers 8 bases. The J segment lost 1 base and the V segment lost 2 bases, leaving 0 bases of the junction unmatched. CDR1 LGHNA and CDR2 YNFKEQ come from the germline V gene. The CDR3 is 14 residues long. The DNA of the CDR3 is TGTGCCAGCAGCCAAACAGGGGGGAACACTGAAGCTTTCTTT. Its protein product is CASSQTGGNTEAFF.

The J gene is TRBJ2-7, the V gene TRBV5-6; 11 bases match TRBD1. Germline V gene sequence: CDR1 SGHDT, CDR2 YYEEEE. V gave up 0 bases and J gave up 7 bases; unmatched junction bases: 9. The CDR3 runs 16 residues. CDR3 sequence (DNA): TGTGCCAGCAGCTTGGCCCGGACAGGGGGCGCGAAAGAGCAGTACTTC. Amino acid sequence: CASSLARTGGAKEQYF.